This T cell receptor (beta chain) is from a study of CD8 T cells in ankylosing spondylitis. Study-wide points: Ankylosing spondylitis blood seemed to carry a telltale TCR beta motif made of about 8 highly homologous variants. Enrichment of disease-linked clones was reportedly significant in matched ankylosing spondylitis synovial fluid. Past studies reported some motif variants in reactive arthritis synovial fluid and blood.

V gave up 2 bases and J gave up 0 bases, with 16 bases separating them. CDR3 size: 17 residues. Germline CDR1 MGHRA, CDR2 YSYEKL. Using quantitative 5'-RACE with molecular barcodes, the authors made TCR beta libraries. TCRdb passed the 5' RACE reads through MiXCR, listing each CDR3 protein once. The sample shows about 250,000 distinct CDR3 sequences, about 18% of them seen only once. This clonotype appeared many times. Its cognate antigen is unknown. The sequence was collected from a male donor with ankylosing spondylitis or in good health (not recorded which). V and J are TRBV4-1 and TRBJ2-5; a possible D gene is TRBD1 (5 bases). Sequences were obtained from blood, either unsorted or a sorted T cell fraction (not recorded which). CDR3 residues: CASSQFQEKGYQETQYF. The CDR3 DNA is TGCGCCAGCAGCCAATTTCAGGAAAAGGGGTACCAAGAGACCCAGTACTTC.